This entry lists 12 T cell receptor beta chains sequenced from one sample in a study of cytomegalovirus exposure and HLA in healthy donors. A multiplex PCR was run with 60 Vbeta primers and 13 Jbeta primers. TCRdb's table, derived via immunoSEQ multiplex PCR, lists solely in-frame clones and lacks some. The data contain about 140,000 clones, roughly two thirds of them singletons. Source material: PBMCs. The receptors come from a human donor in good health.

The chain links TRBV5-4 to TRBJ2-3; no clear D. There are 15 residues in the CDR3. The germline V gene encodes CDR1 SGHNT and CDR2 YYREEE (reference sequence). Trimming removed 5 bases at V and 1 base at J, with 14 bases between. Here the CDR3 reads CASSSGPPGTDTQYF. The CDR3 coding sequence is TGTGCCAGCAGTTCCGGTCCGCCCGGCACAGATACGCAGTATTTT.

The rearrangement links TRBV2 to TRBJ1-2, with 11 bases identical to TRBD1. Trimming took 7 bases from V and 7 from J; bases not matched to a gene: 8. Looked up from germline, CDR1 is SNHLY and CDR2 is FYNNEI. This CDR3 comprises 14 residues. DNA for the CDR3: TGTGCCAGCACCAGAGGGACAGGGGGGCCTGGCTACACCTTC. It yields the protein CASTRGTGGPGYTF.

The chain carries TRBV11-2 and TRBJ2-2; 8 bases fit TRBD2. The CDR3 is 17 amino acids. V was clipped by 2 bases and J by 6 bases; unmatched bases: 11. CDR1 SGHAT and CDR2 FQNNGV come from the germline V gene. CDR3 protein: CASSLSGGRFHAGELFF. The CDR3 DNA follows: TGTGCCAGCAGCTTAAGCGGGGGCCGATTTCACGCCGGGGAGCTGTTTTTT.

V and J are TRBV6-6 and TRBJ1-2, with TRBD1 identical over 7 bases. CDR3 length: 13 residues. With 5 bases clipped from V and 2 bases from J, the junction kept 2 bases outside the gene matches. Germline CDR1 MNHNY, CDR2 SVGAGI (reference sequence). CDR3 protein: CASSDRVNYGYTF. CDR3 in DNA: TGTGCCAGCAGTGACAGGGTAAACTATGGCTACACCTTC.

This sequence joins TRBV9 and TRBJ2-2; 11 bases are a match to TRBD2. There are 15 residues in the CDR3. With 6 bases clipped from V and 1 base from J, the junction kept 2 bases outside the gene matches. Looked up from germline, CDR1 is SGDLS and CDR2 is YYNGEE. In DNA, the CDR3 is TGTGCCAGCACCGGGACTAGCGGGAACACCGGGGAGCTGTTTTTT. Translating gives CASTGTSGNTGELFF.

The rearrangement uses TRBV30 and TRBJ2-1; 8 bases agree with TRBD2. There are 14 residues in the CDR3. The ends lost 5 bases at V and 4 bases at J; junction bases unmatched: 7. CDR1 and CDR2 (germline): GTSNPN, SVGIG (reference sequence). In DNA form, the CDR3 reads TGTGCCTGGTGTCTAGCGGGCTCGTACAATGAGCAGTTCTTC. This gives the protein CAWCLAGSYNEQFF.

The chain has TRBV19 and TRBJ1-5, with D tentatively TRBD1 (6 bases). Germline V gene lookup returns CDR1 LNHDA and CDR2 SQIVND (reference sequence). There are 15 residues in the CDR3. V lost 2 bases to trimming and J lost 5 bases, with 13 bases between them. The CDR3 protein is CASSINPTGYQPQHF. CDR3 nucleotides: TGTGCCAGTAGTATAAATCCGACAGGTTATCAGCCCCAGCATTTT.

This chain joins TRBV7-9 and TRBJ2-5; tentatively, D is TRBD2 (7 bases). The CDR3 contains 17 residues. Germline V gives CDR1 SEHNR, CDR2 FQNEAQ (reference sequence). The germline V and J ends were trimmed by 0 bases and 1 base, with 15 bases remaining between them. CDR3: CASSLAGGASGQETQYF. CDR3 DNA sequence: TGTGCCAGCAGCTTAGCGGGGGGGGCTAGCGGCCAAGAGACCCAGTACTTC.

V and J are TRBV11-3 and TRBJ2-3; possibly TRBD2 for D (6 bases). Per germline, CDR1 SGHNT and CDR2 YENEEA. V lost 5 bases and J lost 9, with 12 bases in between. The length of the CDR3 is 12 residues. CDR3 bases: TGTGCCAGCAGCGCCCTAGCGAGCACGCAGTATTTT. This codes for CASSALASTQYF.

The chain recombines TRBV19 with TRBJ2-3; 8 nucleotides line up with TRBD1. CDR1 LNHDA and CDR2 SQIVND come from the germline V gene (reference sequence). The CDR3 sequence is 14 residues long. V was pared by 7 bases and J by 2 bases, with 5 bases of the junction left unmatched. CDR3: CASTRTGPTDTQYF. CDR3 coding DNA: TGTGCCAGTACTCGGACAGGGCCCACAGATACGCAGTATTTT.

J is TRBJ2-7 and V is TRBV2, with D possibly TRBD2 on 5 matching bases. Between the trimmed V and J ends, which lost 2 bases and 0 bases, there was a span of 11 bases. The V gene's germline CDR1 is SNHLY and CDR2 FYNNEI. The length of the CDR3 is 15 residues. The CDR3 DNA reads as TGTGCCAGCAGTGAACTAGCTTCGTCCTCCTACGAGCAGTACTTC. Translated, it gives CASSELASSSYEQYF.

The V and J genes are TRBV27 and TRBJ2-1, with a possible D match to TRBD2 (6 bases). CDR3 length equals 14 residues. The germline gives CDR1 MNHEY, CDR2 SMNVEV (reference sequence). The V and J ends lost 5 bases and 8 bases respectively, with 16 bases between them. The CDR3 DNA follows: TGTGCCAGCAGTCCCTCCGGGACTTTTCATGAGCAGTTCTTC. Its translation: CASSPSGTFHEQFF.